These 19 T cell receptor beta chains were all obtained from the same sample, sequenced in a study of blood T cell repertoires in COVID-19. Generated by immunoSEQ multiplex PCR, the TCRdb table keeps only in-frame clones and is missing some. Here the sample spans around 150,000 clones, 85% being singletons. Source material: peripheral blood. These receptors all come from a human donor with acute or convalescent COVID-19. The donor label of this sample is uncertain.

The gene calls are TRBV6-6 and TRBJ1-1; D possibly corresponds to TRBD1 (5 bases). V was trimmed by 0 bases and J by 8 bases, leaving 10 bases between them. The CDR3 runs 13 residues. CDR1 is MNHNY, CDR2 SVGAGI, per germline (reference sequence). The CDR3 here is CASSYSRASEAFF. In DNA, the CDR3 is TGTGCCAGCAGTTACTCCAGGGCTTCCGAAGCTTTCTTT.

V is TRBV15 and J is TRBJ1-6; D not resolved. This CDR3 comprises 14 residues. The V gene's germline CDR1 is LNHNV and CDR2 YYDKDF (reference sequence). Trimming left V 3 bases short and J 9 bases short, with 12 bases between. CDR3 nucleotide sequence: TGTGCCACCAGCAGTAACGGTCTAGGTTCACCCCTCCACTTT. It codes for CATSSNGLGSPLHF.

The CDR3 loop is CASSAPDRGNNSPLHF. CDR3 coding DNA: TGCGCCAGCAGTGCCCCCGACAGGGGTAACAATTCACCCCTCCACTTT. This chain links TRBV4-1 with TRBJ1-6, with TRBD1 matching 8 bases. The CDR3 spans 16 residues. V was clipped by 6 bases and J by 7 bases; unmatched bases: 11. CDR1 MGHRA and CDR2 YSYEKL come from the germline V gene.

The sample holds one count of this clone. The genes are TRBV27 and TRBJ1-5, with TRBD1 matching 7 bases. CDR1 and CDR2 from the germline V gene are MNHEY and SMNVEV (reference sequence). This CDR3 comprises 16 residues. The V and J ends lost 5 bases and 1 base, in that order; junction bases with no gene match: 8. The DNA of the CDR3 is TGTGCCAGCAGTCCCACAGGACAGGCGAGCAATCAGCCCCAGCATTTT. Protein sequence: CASSPTGQASNQPQHF.

The chain uses TRBV3-1 (or the pseudogene TRBV3-2) and TRBJ1-5; D is perhaps TRBD1 (5 bases). The length of the CDR3 is 14 residues. From germline, CDR1 is LGHDT and CDR2 YNNKEL (reference sequence). The germline V and J ends were trimmed by 4 bases and 4 bases, with 11 bases remaining between them. The CDR3 spells CASSLRGGNQPQHF. CDR3 nucleotide sequence: TGTGCCAGCAGCCTTAGGGGTGGGAATCAGCCCCAGCATTTT.

There are many counts of this clone. The chain is built from TRBV7-8 and TRBJ2-4, with 7 bases aligning to TRBD1. Per the germline V gene, CDR1 is SGHVS and CDR2 is FQNEAQ. The CDR3 runs 17 residues. V lost 5 bases, J lost 0 bases, and 10 bases stayed unmatched. CDR3 nucleotide sequence: TGTGCCAGCAGCCTTTGGGACAGCCCATTAGCCAAAAACATTCAGTACTTC. Amino acid sequence: CASSLWDSPLAKNIQYF.

In this sample, this clone turned up once. The rearrangement links TRBV15 to TRBJ1-3; D unclear. V was clipped by 2 bases and J by 4 bases, with 9 bases between them. Looked up from germline, CDR1 is LNHNV and CDR2 is YYDKDF (reference sequence). The CDR3 sequence is 14 residues long. The CDR3 DNA reads TGTGCCACCAGCAGAACCTCTCAGGGAAACACCATATATTTT. Amino acids: CATSRTSQGNTIYF.

This clone was picked up one time. The chain uses TRBV19 and TRBJ1-5, with 8 nucleotides matching TRBD1. Germline-derived CDR1 and CDR2 are LNHDA and SQIVND (reference sequence). V shed 6 bases and J 7 bases; nucleotides not matched to a gene: 8. This CDR3 comprises 14 residues. This CDR3 is CASSPGGARQPQHF. CDR3 nucleotide sequence: TGTGCCAGTAGCCCAGGGGGCGCGAGGCAGCCCCAGCATTTT.

The chain couples TRBV27 to TRBJ2-7; D ambiguous. Trimming pared 3 bases from V and 4 bases from J, leaving 10 bases between. The CDR3 has 13 residues. Germline V gene sequence: CDR1 MNHEY, CDR2 SMNVEV (reference sequence). CDR3 in DNA: TGTGCCAGCAGTTTCCTCCGAGAGTACGAGCAGTACTTC. Translating it yields CASSFLREYEQYF.

The chain combines TRBV18 with TRBJ1-1; D remains ambiguous. The germline V gene encodes CDR1 KGHSH and CDR2 LQKENI. This CDR3 is 15 amino acids long. Trimming removed 3 bases from V and 1 base from J, with 12 bases in between. CDR3 amino acids: CASSPPGVSNTEAFF. CDR3 DNA: TGTGCCAGCTCACCCCCCGGGGTATCGAACACTGAAGCTTTCTTT.

This chain links TRBV15 with TRBJ2-7, with D unresolved. Germline CDR1 LNHNV, CDR2 YYDKDF (reference sequence). The CDR3 is 13 amino acids. V lost 0 bases and J lost 3, with 6 bases in between. The CDR3 loop is CATSRDPGYEQYF. CDR3 nucleotide sequence: TGTGCCACCAGCAGAGATCCGGGCTACGAGCAGTACTTC.

The rearrangement links TRBV5-6 to TRBJ1-3; perhaps TRBD1 as D (5 bases). CDR1 is SGHDT, CDR2 YYEEEE, per germline. V was cut by 3 bases and J by 0 bases, with 16 bases left in between. The CDR3 sequence is 17 residues long. The CDR3 spells CASSWPGGTYSGNTIYF. The CDR3 DNA reads TGTGCCAGCAGCTGGCCGGGAGGGACGTACTCTGGAAACACCATATATTTT.

The chain has TRBV11-3 and TRBJ2-5; D is possibly TRBD2 (6 bases). The CDR3 runs 14 residues. Germline values: CDR1 SGHNT, CDR2 YENEEA. V lost 5 bases to trimming and J lost 9 bases, with 19 bases between them. The CDR3 DNA is TGTGCCAGCAGCACCCTCTTGGGGCGCGGGGCCCAGTACTTC. Amino acid sequence: CASSTLLGRGAQYF.

The V call is TRBV7-2, the J call TRBJ2-2, with 8 bases identical to TRBD2. CDR3 size: 15 residues. Germline CDR1 SGHTA, CDR2 FQGNSA. The junction had 5 bases not matched to a gene; V was cut back by 1 base and J by 7 bases. The CDR3 is CASSLGRGAHGELFF. DNA for the CDR3: TGTGCCAGCAGCTTAGGGCGGGGGGCCCACGGGGAGCTGTTTTTT.

This chain uses TRBV4-2 with TRBJ2-5; 8 nucleotides agree with TRBD2. The CDR3 loop spans 16 amino acids. The germline gives CDR1 LGHNA, CDR2 YNFKEQ. J lost 3 bases, V lost 1 base, and 7 bases had no gene match. The CDR3 nucleotides are TGTGCCAGCAGCCAAGTAGGACGGGGGGGGAAAGAGACCCAGTACTTC. Translation: CASSQVGRGGKETQYF.

The chain couples TRBV4-1 to TRBJ1-6; TRBD1 agrees at 11 bases. V lost 4 bases, J lost 2 bases, and 13 bases stayed unmatched. The germline CDR1 and CDR2 sequences are MGHRA and YSYEKL. This CDR3 region has 20 residues. CDR3 in amino acids: CASSRTTGTGGRAYNSPLHF. CDR3 sequence (DNA): TGCGCCAGCAGCCGAACGACCGGGACAGGGGGAAGGGCCTATAATTCACCCCTCCACTTT.

This clone was found a few times. The chain recombines TRBV5-8 with TRBJ2-7; D is uncertain. V was cut by 0 bases and J by 8 bases, with 9 bases left in between. Germline loops: CDR1 SGHTS, CDR2 YDEGEE. The CDR3 is made up of 12 amino acids. The CDR3 nucleotides read TGTGCCAGCAGCTTGGCCCGGAGACAGCAGTACTTC. As protein: CASSLARRQQYF.

This chain joins TRBV7-8 and TRBJ1-5, with a tentative D call TRBD1 (5 bases). Looked up from germline, CDR1 is SGHVS and CDR2 is FQNEAQ. The length of the CDR3 is 14 residues. V was clipped by 0 bases and J by 9 bases, with 12 bases between them. CDR3 bases: TGTGCCAGCAGCTTAGCGGCGGGGGTCCGGCCCCAGCATTTT. The encoded protein is CASSLAAGVRPQHF.

The chain is built from TRBV14 and TRBJ2-7; 9 bases align to TRBD2. CDR1 SGHDN and CDR2 FVKESK come from the germline V gene. The V and J ends lost 3 bases and 5 bases, in that order; junction bases with no gene match: 8. The CDR3 runs to 15 residues. The CDR3 coding sequence is TGTGCCAGCAGCCACCGAGGGCGGGGGGGAGACGAGCAGTACTTC. Amino acids: CASSHRGRGGDEQYF.